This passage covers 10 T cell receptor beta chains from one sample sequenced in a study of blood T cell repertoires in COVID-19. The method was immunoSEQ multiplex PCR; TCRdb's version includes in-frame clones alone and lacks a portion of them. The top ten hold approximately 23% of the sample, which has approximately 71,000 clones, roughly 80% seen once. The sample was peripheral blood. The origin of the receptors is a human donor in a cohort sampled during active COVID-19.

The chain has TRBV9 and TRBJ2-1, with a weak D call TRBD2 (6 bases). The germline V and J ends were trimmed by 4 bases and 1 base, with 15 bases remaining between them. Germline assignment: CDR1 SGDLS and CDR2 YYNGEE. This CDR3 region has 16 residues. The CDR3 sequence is CASSPWGVDSYNEQFF. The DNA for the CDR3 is TGTGCCAGCAGCCCCTGGGGGGTCGATTCCTACAATGAGCAGTTCTTC.

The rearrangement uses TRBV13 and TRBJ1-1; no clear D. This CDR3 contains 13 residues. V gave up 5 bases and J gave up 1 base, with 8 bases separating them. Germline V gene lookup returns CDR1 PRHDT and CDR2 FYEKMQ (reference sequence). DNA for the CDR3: TGTGCCAGCAGCCCTCGCGGGAACACTGAAGCTTTCTTT. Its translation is CASSPRGNTEAFF.

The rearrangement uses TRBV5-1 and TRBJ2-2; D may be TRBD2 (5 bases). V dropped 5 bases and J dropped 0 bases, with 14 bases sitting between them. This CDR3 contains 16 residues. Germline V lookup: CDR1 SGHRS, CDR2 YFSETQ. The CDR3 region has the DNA TGCGCCAGCAGGGACTCGGCGTTCGCGAACACCGGGGAGCTGTTTTTT. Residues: CASRDSAFANTGELFF.

The CDR3 sequence: CASSSGGLNTEAFF. The CDR3 DNA is TGTGCCAGCAGCTCCGGCGGGTTGAACACTGAAGCTTTCTTT. The rearrangement links TRBV11-3 to TRBJ1-1; the D is unclear. The V and J ends lost 4 bases and 0 bases respectively, with 9 bases between them. CDR3 length equals 14 residues. Germline V gene data show CDR1 as SGHNT and CDR2 as YENEEA.

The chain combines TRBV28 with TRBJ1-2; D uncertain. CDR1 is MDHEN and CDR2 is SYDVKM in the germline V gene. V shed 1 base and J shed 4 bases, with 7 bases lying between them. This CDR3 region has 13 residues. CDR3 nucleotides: TGTGCCAGCAGTTTATTAGGGAGCTATGGCTACACCTTC. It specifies CASSLLGSYGYTF.

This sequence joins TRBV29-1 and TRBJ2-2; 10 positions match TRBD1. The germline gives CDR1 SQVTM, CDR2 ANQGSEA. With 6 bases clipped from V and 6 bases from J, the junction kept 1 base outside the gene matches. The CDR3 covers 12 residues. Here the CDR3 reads CSVDRGSGELFF. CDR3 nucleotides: TGCAGCGTGGACAGGGGGTCCGGGGAGCTGTTTTTT.

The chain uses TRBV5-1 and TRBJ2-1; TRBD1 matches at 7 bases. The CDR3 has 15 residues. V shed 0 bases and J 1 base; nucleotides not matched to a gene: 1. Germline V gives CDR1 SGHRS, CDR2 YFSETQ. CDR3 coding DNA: TGCGCCAGCAGCTTGGAGACAGGGTCCTACAATGAGCAGTTCTTC. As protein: CASSLETGSYNEQFF.

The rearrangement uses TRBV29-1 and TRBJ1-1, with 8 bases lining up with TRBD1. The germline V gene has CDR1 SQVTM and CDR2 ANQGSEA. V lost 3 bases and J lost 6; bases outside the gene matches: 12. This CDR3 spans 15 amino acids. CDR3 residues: CSVDLSRGQGAEAFF. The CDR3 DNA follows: TGCAGCGTTGATTTAAGCAGGGGGCAAGGCGCTGAAGCTTTCTTT.

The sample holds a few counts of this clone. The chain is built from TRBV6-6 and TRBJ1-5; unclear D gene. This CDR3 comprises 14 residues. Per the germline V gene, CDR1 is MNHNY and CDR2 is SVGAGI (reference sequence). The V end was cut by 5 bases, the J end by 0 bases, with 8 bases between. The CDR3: CASSLDTSNQPQHF. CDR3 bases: TGTGCCAGCAGTCTCGACACTAGCAATCAGCCCCAGCATTTT.

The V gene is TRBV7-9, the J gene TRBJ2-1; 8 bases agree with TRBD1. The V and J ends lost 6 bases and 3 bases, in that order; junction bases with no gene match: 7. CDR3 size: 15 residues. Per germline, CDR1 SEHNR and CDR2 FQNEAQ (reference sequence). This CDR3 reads CASRRDRSDYNEQFF. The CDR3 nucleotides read TGTGCCAGCAGGCGGGACAGGTCGGACTACAATGAGCAGTTCTTC.